This TCR beta chain comes out of a study of T cell responses to AZD1222 COVID-19 vaccine. Overall study findings and caveats: Spike-specific TCR repertoires showed rising breadth and depth after two AZD1222 doses. Vaccine-related CD4 TCRs covered spike, predominating at 160-218 and 743-854.

The CDR3 spans 15 residues. Trimming shortened V by 2 bases and J by 3 bases, and 11 bases separated the two germline ends. Looked up from germline, CDR1 is SGHVS and CDR2 is FQNEAQ. Comment on this clone: Its antigen remains unidentified.

TCRdb's table, derived via immunoSEQ multiplex PCR, lists solely in-frame clones and lacks some. Here the sample spans about 130,000 clones, 90% to 95% being singletons. This clonotype originated in an adult who received the AZD1222 COVID-19 vaccine. The sample here was peripheral blood, taken 28 days after the second AZD1222 dose. The chain joins TRBV7-8 to TRBJ1-5; D uncertain. CDR3 protein: CASSLSSSLNQPQHF. CDR3 nucleotide sequence: TGTGCCAGCAGCTTATCGTCTTCCCTCAATCAGCCCCAGCATTTT.